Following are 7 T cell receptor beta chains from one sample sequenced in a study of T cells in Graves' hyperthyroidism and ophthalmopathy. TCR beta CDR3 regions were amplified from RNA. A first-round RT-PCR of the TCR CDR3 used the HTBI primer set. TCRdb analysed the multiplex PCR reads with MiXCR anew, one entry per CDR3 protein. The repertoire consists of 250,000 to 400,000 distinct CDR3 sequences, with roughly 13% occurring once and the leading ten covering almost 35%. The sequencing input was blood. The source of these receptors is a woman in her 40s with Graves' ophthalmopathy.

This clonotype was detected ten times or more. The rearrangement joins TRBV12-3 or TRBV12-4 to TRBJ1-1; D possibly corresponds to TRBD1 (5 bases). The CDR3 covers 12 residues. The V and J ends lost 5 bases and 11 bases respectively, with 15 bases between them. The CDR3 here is CASSNQGYEAFF. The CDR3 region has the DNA TGTGCCAGCAGTAATCAGGGATATGAGGCTTTCTTT.

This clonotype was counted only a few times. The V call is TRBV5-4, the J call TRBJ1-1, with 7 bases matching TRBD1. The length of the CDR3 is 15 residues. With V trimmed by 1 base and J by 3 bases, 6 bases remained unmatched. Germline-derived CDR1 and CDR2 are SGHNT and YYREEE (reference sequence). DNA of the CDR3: TGTGCCAGCAGCTTGAGACAGGGAAGTTACACTGAAGCTTTCTTT. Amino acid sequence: CASSLRQGSYTEAFF. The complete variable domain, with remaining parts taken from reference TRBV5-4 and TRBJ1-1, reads ETGVTQSPTHLIKTRGQQVTLRCSSQSGHNTVSWYQQALGQGPQFIFQYYREEENGRGNFPPRFSGLQFPNYSSELNVNALELDDSALYLCASSLRQGSYTEAFFGQGTRLTVV.

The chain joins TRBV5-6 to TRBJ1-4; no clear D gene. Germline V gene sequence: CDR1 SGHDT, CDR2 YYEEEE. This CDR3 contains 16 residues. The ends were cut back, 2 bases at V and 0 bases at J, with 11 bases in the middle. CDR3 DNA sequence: TGTGCCAGCAGCTTTCTCCCAGACGCAACTAATGAAAAACTGTTTTTT. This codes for CASSFLPDATNEKLFF.

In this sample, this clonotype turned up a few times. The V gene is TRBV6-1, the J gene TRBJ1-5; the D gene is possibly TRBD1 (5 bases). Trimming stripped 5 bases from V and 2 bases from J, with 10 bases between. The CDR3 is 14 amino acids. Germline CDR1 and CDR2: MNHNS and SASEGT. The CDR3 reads CASSLRGGNQPQHF. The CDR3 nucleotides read TGTGCCAGCAGTTTAAGGGGAGGCAATCAGCCCCAGCATTTT.

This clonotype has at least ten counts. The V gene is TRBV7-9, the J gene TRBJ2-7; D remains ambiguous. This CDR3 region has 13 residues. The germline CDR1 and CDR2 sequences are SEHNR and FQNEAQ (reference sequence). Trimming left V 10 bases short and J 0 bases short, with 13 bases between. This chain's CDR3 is CATLDRSSYEQYF. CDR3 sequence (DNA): TGTGCCACCCTGGACCGGAGCTCCTACGAGCAGTACTTC.

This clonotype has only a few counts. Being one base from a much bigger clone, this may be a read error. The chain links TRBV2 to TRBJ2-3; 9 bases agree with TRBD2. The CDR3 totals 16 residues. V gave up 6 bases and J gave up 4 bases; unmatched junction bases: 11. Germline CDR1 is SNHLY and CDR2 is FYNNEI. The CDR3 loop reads CASSAGLAGFADTQYF. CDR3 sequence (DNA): TGTGCCAGCAGCGCCGGGCTAGCGGGATTCGCAGATACGCAGTATTTT.

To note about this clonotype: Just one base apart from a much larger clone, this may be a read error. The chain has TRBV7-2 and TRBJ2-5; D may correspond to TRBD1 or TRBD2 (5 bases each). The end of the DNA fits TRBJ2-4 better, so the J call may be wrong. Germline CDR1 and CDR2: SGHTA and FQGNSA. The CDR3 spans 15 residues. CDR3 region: CASSSGGPLGDIQYF. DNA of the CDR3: TGTGCCAGCAGCAGTGGCGGGCCTCTGGGGGACATTCAGTACTTC.